The T cell receptor beta chain described here comes from a study of HIV-infected patients and healthy controls. Notes on the study in general: Significantly higher mean Gini indices appeared in HIV-infected repertoires, possibly reflecting oligoclonality.

The V gene's germline CDR1 is MDHEN and CDR2 SYDVKM. The V end lost 5 bases, the J end lost 1 base, and 11 bases lay between the germline ends. CDR3 length: 14 residues. All unsorted peripheral T cells were captured because whole blood was used without fractionation. A word on this clonotype: No antigen is known for it.

Reverse transcription used about 500 ng RNA and constant-region primers for alpha and beta. Alpha and beta chain libraries were made separately by chain-specific third strand synthesis with multiplexing indices. TCRdb reanalysed the 5' RACE reads using MiXCR and keeps one entry per CDR3 protein. Of over 10,000 distinct CDR3 sequences listed, roughly a tenth were seen once; the top ten hold about 6%. The chain links TRBV28 to TRBJ2-5, with D tentatively TRBD2 (5 bases). The clonotype was recovered from an adult in good health. Sequencing was performed on blood. CDR3 loop: CASSVEGIQETQYF. The CDR3 DNA reads as TGTGCCAGCAGTGTCGAGGGCATCCAAGAGACCCAGTACTTC. The whole variable domain, filled in from reference TRBV28 and TRBJ2-5, reads DVKVTQSSRYLVKRTGEKVFLECVQDMDHENMFWYRQDPGLGLRLIYFSYDVKMKEKGDIPEGYSVSREKKERFSLILESASTNQTSMYLCASSVEGIQETQYFGPGTRLLVL.